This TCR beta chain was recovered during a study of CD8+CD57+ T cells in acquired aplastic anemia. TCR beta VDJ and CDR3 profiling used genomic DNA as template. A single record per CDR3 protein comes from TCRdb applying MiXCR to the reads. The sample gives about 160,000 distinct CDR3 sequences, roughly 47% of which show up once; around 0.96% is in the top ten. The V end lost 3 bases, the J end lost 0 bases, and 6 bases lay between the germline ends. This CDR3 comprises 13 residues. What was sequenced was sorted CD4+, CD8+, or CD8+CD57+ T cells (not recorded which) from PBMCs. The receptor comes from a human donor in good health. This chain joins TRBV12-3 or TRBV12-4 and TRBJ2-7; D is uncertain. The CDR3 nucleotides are TGTGCCAGCAGTTTTGCCTTCTCCTACGAGCAGTACTTC. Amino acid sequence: CASSFAFSYEQYF.